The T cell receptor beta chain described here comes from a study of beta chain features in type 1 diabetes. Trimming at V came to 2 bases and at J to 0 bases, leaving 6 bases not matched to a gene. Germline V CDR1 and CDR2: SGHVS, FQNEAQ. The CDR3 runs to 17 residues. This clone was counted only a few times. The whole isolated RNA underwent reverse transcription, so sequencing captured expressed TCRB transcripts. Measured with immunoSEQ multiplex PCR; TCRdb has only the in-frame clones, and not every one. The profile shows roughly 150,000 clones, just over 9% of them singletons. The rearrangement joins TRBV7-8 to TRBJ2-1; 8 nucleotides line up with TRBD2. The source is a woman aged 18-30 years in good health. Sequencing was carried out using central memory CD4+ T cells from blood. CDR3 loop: CASSLRAGTSSYNEQFF. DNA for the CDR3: TGTGCCAGCAGCTTACGGGCCGGGACTAGCTCCTACAATGAGCAGTTCTTC.